These 6 T cell receptor beta chains were sequenced from one sample in a study of T-cell memory formation after mild COVID-19. One entry per CDR3 protein results from TCRdb running MiXCR on the 5' RACE reads. The data contain some 320,000 distinct CDR3 sequences, less than 20% of them singletons. Sequenced sample: PBMCs or a T cell subset sorted from them (not recorded which). These receptor sequences come from a man between 18 and 35 years old who had mild COVID-19 (a few samples of this study predate the infection). Cell type and time point are not known.

The chain is built from TRBV7-9 and TRBJ2-3; D call uncertain. CDR1 is SEHNR, CDR2 FQNEAQ, per germline (reference sequence). This CDR3 is 15 amino acids long. Trimming shortened V by 5 bases and J by 2 bases, and 14 bases separated the two germline ends. CDR3 sequence (DNA): TGTGCCAGCAGCGAAAGGATCCAGGCCACAGATACGCAGTATTTT. This codes for CASSERIQATDTQYF.

The genes are TRBV3-1 and TRBJ2-3, with TRBD1 matching over 9 bases. The CDR3 loop spans 15 amino acids. CDR1 is LGHDT, CDR2 YNNKEL, per germline (reference sequence). The V segment lost 4 bases and the J segment 6 bases; nucleotides outside the gene matches: 8. The CDR3 is CASSPPPDRGDTQYF. CDR3 bases: TGTGCCAGCAGCCCTCCCCCCGACAGGGGGGATACGCAGTATTTT.

This chain connects TRBV18 to TRBJ2-7; D is perhaps TRBD1 (6 bases). The CDR3 has 15 amino acids. With 4 bases removed from V and 2 bases from J, the gap between germline ends came to 15 bases. CDR1 is KGHSH, CDR2 LQKENI, per germline. The CDR3 DNA reads TGTGCCAGCTCACAACAGGGAGTGGAGACCTACGAGCAGTACGTC. It yields the protein CASSQQGVETYEQYV.

This clonotype was counted only a few times. The V and J genes are TRBV6-1 and TRBJ2-3; D gene uncertain. This CDR3 has 13 residues. Germline V gives CDR1 MNHNS, CDR2 SASEGT. The V end lost 3 bases, the J end lost 11 bases, and 15 bases lay between the germline ends. The CDR3 nucleotides are TGTGCCAGCAGTGAGGCTGGACCGCGTGGGCAGTATTTT. Residues: CASSEAGPRGQYF.

The chain employs TRBV21-1 and TRBJ2-5; TRBD2 was called by the table and not checked on the DNA. TRBV21-1 is marked as a pseudogene. The CDR3 runs 18 residues. The CDR3 DNA sequence: TGTGCCAGCAGCAAGGAATTTGGGAGAATAGCGGGGCAAGAGACCCAGTACTTC. Amino acids: CASSKEFGRIAGQETQYF.

The gene calls are TRBV7-2 and TRBJ2-5; tentatively, D is TRBD2 (6 bases). Germline V gene sequence: CDR1 SGHTA, CDR2 FQGNSA. The V gene lost 1 base and the J gene lost 5 bases, with 11 bases spanning the gap. The CDR3 covers 14 residues. The CDR3: CASSLEWGEETQYF. CDR3 DNA sequence: TGTGCCAGCAGCTTAGAGTGGGGGGAGGAGACCCAGTACTTC.